A single T cell receptor (beta chain) is shown here with its context. Antigen unknown. These data are taken from a study of Ad26.COV2.S vaccination and SARS-CoV-2 variants. Study-wide points: Possibly, TCR breadth and depth analyses underestimated total T cell responses. The breadth of spike-specific CD8+ and CD4+ T cell responses after vaccination was reportedly substantial.

Treatment noted: over 15 received Ad26.COV2.S at low or high dose, single or two shots; roughly 5 received placebo; per-sample allocation not given. At day 63 after the first vaccine or placebo injection, samples were drawn. This CDR3 spans 13 amino acids. The ends were cut back, 3 bases at V and 4 bases at J, with 9 bases in the middle. Germline loops: CDR1 MDHEN, CDR2 SYDVKM. This table comes from immunoSEQ multiplex PCR, and its TCRdb copy is limited to in-frame clones, with some not included. The table includes 510,000 or so clones, around 88% detected once. The source is a person between 18 and 60 years old who received the Ad26.COV2.S COVID-19 vaccine or a placebo. The starting material was peripheral blood, obtained in a trial of Ad26.COV2.S vaccine versus placebo. The chain links TRBV28 to TRBJ1-1; possibly TRBD1 for D (6 bases). The CDR3 loop reads CASSLTDSTEAFF. In nucleotides, the CDR3 is TGTGCCAGCAGTTTGACGGACAGCACTGAAGCTTTCTTT.